The sequence of this TCR beta chain was determined in a study of technical replicates of blood from several donors. The repertoire was sequenced with immunoSEQ multiplex PCR; TCRdb's copy has only in-frame clones and lacks some. Of approximately 85,000 clones in the sample, 85% to 95% were seen once. V was clipped by 5 bases and J by 9 bases, with 8 bases between them. Germline assignment: CDR1 SGHTA and CDR2 FQGNSA. This CDR3 contains 11 residues. The sequencing sample was made of T cells isolated from PBMCs. The receptor comes from a human donor in good health. V usage is TRBV7-2 and J usage is TRBJ2-1; D unclear. The CDR3 DNA is TGTGCCAGCAGCCCGGTACGTGAGCAGTTCTTC. Translating gives CASSPVREQFF.